These 21 T cell receptor beta chains came from one sample sequenced in a study of blood T cell repertoires in COVID-19. Assay used: immunoSEQ multiplex PCR; TCRdb lists only in-frame clones, some missing. This table has about 100,000 clones, around nine tenths appearing once. The sample consisted of peripheral blood. These receptor sequences come from a human donor in a cohort sampled during active COVID-19.

The chain links TRBV5-1 to TRBJ2-2; TRBD1 agrees at 10 bases. The V gene's germline CDR1 is SGHRS and CDR2 YFSETQ. There are 16 residues in the CDR3. Trimming at V came to 2 bases and at J to 3 bases, leaving 4 bases not matched to a gene. The CDR3 DNA is TGCGCCAGCAGCTTACCGACAGGGGGCGACACCGGGGAGCTGTTTTTT. It translates to CASSLPTGGDTGELFF.

The CDR3 spells CASSQDLLAGADEQFF. The CDR3 nucleotides read TGTGCCAGCAGCCAAGATCTCCTAGCGGGAGCGGACGAGCAGTTCTTC. The rearrangement joins TRBV14 to TRBJ2-1, with 10 bases lining up with TRBD2. The CDR3 covers 16 residues. After removal of 0 bases from V and 10 bases from J, the junction contained 9 bases not matched to a gene. CDR1 and CDR2 (germline): SGHDN, FVKESK.

V and J are TRBV21-1 and TRBJ2-3; TRBD2 is taken as the D call from the table, unchecked against the DNA. TRBV21-1 is recorded as a pseudogene. This CDR3 has 16 amino acids. As DNA, the CDR3 is TGTGCCAGCAGGACACTAGCGGGAGAGCTCACAGATACGCAGTATTTT. Its protein is CASRTLAGELTDTQYF.

This clone was picked up one time. The J gene is TRBJ2-7, the V gene TRBV19; tentative D call: TRBD1 (6 bases). Germline V gene sequence: CDR1 LNHDA, CDR2 SQIVND (reference sequence). Trimming removed 7 bases from V and 6 bases from J, with 19 bases in between. The CDR3 sequence is 14 residues long. CDR3 sequence (DNA): TGTGCCAGTAACCAGGGGTTCAGATCGGTCGAGCAGTACTTC. This codes for CASNQGFRSVEQYF.

The rearrangement uses TRBV28 and TRBJ2-7; possible D gene TRBD2, 6 bases. This CDR3 region has 15 residues. V gave up 2 bases and J gave up 4 bases, with 15 bases separating them. Germline CDR1 reads MDHEN; CDR2 reads SYDVKM. The CDR3 DNA follows: TGTGCCAGCAGTTTAAGCCCCCCAGGGAGGTACGAGCAGTACTTC. It is translated as CASSLSPPGRYEQYF.

The CDR3 is CASSFLQGYTGELFF. CDR3 in DNA: TGTGCCAGCAGCTTTTTACAGGGGTACACCGGGGAGCTGTTTTTT. The chain is built from TRBV11-2 and TRBJ2-2; 7 bases line up with TRBD1. The V segment lost 3 bases and the J segment 3 bases; nucleotides outside the gene matches: 4. The CDR3 runs 15 residues. Germline CDR1 and CDR2: SGHAT and FQNNGV.

This chain uses TRBV27 with TRBJ1-4; D may be TRBD1 (5 bases). There are 12 residues in the CDR3. Trimming left V 1 base short and J 14 bases short, with 11 bases between. Germline assignment: CDR1 MNHEY and CDR2 SMNVEV (reference sequence). The CDR3 DNA is TGTGCCAGCAGTTTATATGGGGGGAGGCTGTTTTTT. This codes for CASSLYGGRLFF.

This clone was counted a few times. The CDR3 nucleotides are TGTGCCAGCAGCTTGCCCGGAGAAGGGGGGGGGAATGAGCAGTTCTTC. Translation gives CASSLPGEGGGNEQFF. This chain connects TRBV5-4 to TRBJ2-1; tentatively, D is TRBD2 (7 bases). This CDR3 contains 16 residues. CDR1 and CDR2 (germline): SGHNT, YYREEE (reference sequence). V dropped 1 base and J dropped 7 bases, with 18 bases sitting between them.

This clone occurred once. The chain couples TRBV12-3 or TRBV12-4 to TRBJ1-5; a weak D match, TRBD1 (6 bases). CDR3 length: 13 residues. V lost 5 bases, J lost 4 bases, and 9 bases lay in between. This CDR3 reads CASSSTGNQPQHF. The CDR3 DNA is TGTGCCAGCAGTAGTACAGGGAATCAGCCCCAGCATTTT.

The chain links TRBV7-8 to TRBJ1-3; TRBD1 aligns across 12 bases. Germline CDR1 and CDR2: SGHVS and FQNEAQ. J gave up 0 bases and V 5 bases, and 5 bases lay outside the gene matches. There are 17 residues in the CDR3. This CDR3 reads CASSKGQGAISGNTIYF. Written as DNA, the CDR3 is TGTGCCAGCAGCAAGGGACAGGGGGCTATCTCTGGAAACACCATATATTTT.

The CDR3 DNA reads TGTGCCAGCAGGCGGGGAGCCTACGAGCAGTACTTC. Its protein is CASRRGAYEQYF. The V and J genes are TRBV11-2 and TRBJ2-7; a weak D match, TRBD2 (6 bases). CDR3 size: 12 residues. Germline CDR1 reads SGHAT; CDR2 reads FQNNGV. V shed 6 bases and J shed 2 bases, with 8 bases lying between them.

V gene TRBV27 combines with J gene TRBJ1-4; D not certain. CDR3 length equals 16 residues. V lost 0 bases to trimming and J lost 0 bases, with 8 bases between them. Germline V gene data show CDR1 as MNHEY and CDR2 as SMNVEV (reference sequence). CDR3 in DNA: TGTGCCAGCAGTTTATCGATAGTCTCAACTAATGAAAAACTGTTTTTT. Residues: CASSLSIVSTNEKLFF.

V is TRBV14 and J is TRBJ1-2; TRBD1 might be the D (5 bases). The CDR3 is 17 amino acids. Germline CDR1 and CDR2: SGHDN and FVKESK. V was shortened by 1 base and J by 2 bases, with 17 bases between the two germline ends. This CDR3 is CASSQVSGGSRNYGYTF. The CDR3 DNA reads as TGTGCCAGCAGCCAAGTATCCGGGGGAAGTAGAAACTATGGCTACACCTTC.

V and J are TRBV7-2 and TRBJ2-1; 7 nucleotides align to TRBD1. Germline CDR1 reads SGHTA; CDR2 reads FQGNSA. The CDR3 sequence is 16 residues long. After removal of 5 bases from V and 3 bases from J, the junction contained 10 bases not matched to a gene. CDR3 DNA sequence: TGTGCCAGCAGCGCAACGGCCTGGACAGGCTACAATGAGCAGTTCTTC. As protein: CASSATAWTGYNEQFF.

CDR3 sequence: CASSKRDRPKFKETQYF. CDR3 coding DNA: TGTGCCAGCAGCAAGAGGGACAGACCAAAATTTAAAGAGACCCAGTACTTC. The chain links TRBV21-1 to TRBJ2-5; the table gives TRBD1 as D, unverified against the DNA. TRBV21-1 counts as a pseudogene. The CDR3 sequence is 17 residues long.

The chain links TRBV28 to TRBJ1-1; 8 nucleotides line up with TRBD1. The CDR3 covers 12 residues. Looked up from germline, CDR1 is MDHEN and CDR2 is SYDVKM. V lost 8 bases to trimming and J lost 13 bases; unmatched junction nucleotides: 12. The CDR3 DNA is TGTGCCAGCCGGCAGGGGGCCGCGAGGGGTTTCTTT. Its protein product is CASRQGAARGFF.

The table lists this clone with a few counts. The V gene is TRBV10-2, the J gene TRBJ1-6; weak D call: TRBD1 (6 bases). From germline, CDR1 is WSHSY and CDR2 SAAADI. This CDR3 comprises 14 residues. Trimming took 6 bases from V and 9 from J, leaving 15 bases between them. In DNA form, the CDR3 reads TGCGCCAGCAGGACAGGACAGCTCTCTTCACCCCTCCACTTT. Its protein product is CASRTGQLSSPLHF.

The chain carries TRBV27 and TRBJ1-3, with TRBD1 as a possible D gene (6 bases). CDR3 length: 18 amino acids. Germline assignment: CDR1 MNHEY and CDR2 SMNVEV (reference sequence). V was pared by 3 bases and J by 0 bases, with 18 bases between. CDR3 DNA sequence: TGTGCCAGCAGTTTTACTCCCCCCAGGGGCATCTCTGGAAACACCATATATTTT. It is translated as CASSFTPPRGISGNTIYF.

This chain uses TRBV7-9 with TRBJ2-2; 8 positions match TRBD1. Germline V gives CDR1 SEHNR, CDR2 FQNEAQ (reference sequence). V lost 5 bases, J lost 6 bases, and 5 bases stayed unmatched. This CDR3 is 14 amino acids long. The chain's CDR3 is CASSPQDRAGELFF. CDR3 bases: TGTGCCAGCAGCCCACAGGACAGGGCCGGGGAGCTGTTTTTT. Filled out from reference TRBV7-9 and TRBJ2-2, the complete variable domain reads DTGVSQNPRHKITKRGQNVTFRCDPISEHNRLYWYRQTLGQGPEFLTYFQNEAQLEKSRLLSDRFSAERPKGSFSTLEIQRTEQGDSAMYLCASSPQDRAGELFFGEGSRLTVL.

The sample holds one count of this clone. The chain links TRBV13 to TRBJ2-6; TRBD1 is a possible D gene (7 bases). The CDR3 totals 18 residues. V shed 9 bases and J shed 0 bases, with 21 bases lying between them. Germline values: CDR1 PRHDT, CDR2 FYEKMQ (reference sequence). The CDR3 coding sequence is TGTGCCAGTACCGCTGGGCAGGGGGGATTCTCTGGGGCCAACGTCCTGACTTTC. It encodes CASTAGQGGFSGANVLTF.

The CDR3 is CASSLRAGTSTDTQYF. The DNA of the CDR3 is TGTGCCAGCAGTTTGCGCGCCGGGACTAGCACAGATACGCAGTATTTT. The chain recombines TRBV28 with TRBJ2-3, with D maybe TRBD2 (6 bases). With 3 bases removed from V and 0 bases from J, the gap between germline ends came to 13 bases. CDR1 MDHEN and CDR2 SYDVKM come from the germline V gene. The CDR3 sequence is 16 residues long.